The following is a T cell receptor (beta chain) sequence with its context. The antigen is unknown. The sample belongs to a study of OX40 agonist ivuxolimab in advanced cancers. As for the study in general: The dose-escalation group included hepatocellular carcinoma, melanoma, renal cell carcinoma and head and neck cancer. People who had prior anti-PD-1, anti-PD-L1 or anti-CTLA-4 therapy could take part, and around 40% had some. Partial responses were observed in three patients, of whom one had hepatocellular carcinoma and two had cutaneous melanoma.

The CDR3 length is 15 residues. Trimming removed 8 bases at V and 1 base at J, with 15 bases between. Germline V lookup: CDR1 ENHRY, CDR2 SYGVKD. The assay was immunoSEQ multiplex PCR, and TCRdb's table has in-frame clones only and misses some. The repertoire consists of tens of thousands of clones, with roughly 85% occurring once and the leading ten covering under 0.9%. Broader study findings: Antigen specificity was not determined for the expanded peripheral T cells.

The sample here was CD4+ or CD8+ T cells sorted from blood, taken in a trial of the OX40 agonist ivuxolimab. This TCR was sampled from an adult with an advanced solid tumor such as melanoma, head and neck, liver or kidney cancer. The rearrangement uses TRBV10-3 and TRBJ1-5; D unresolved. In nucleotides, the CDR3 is TGTGCCATCGGGCGAGGAACATTCAGCAATCAGCCCCAGCATTTT. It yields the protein CAIGRGTFSNQPQHF.